This T cell receptor beta chain was found in a study of immune evolution from preneoplasia to lung adenocarcinoma. H&E slides confirmed each diagnosis, reviewed by two pathologists independently. Sequencing was performed with immunoSEQ multiplex PCR; in TCRdb, only in-frame clones are kept and a portion is missing. The sample has more than 3,500 clones, around 82% seen once; the top ten hold 4.5% to 6.5%. As to this clone: Its target is not known.

Per germline, CDR1 SGDLS and CDR2 YYNGEE. The length of the CDR3 is 15 residues. Trimming took off 2 bases at V and 1 base at J, with 12 bases between the two ends. General study findings and limits: Later-stage lesions seemingly showed higher T cell density and diversity than normal lung. Top clone share appeared to fall from AAH through AIS, MIA, adenocarcinoma. KRAS-mutant nodules had the highest T cell clonality.

The J gene is TRBJ1-1, the V gene TRBV9; no reliable D call. The sequence came from a person aged 70 to 85 with lung adenocarcinoma. The sequencing input was FFPE lung adenocarcinoma in situ tissue. CDR3 residues: CASSVLPEGNTEAFF. DNA for the CDR3: TGTGCCAGCAGCGTCCTCCCAGAAGGGAACACTGAAGCTTTCTTT. The variable domain in full, completed from reference TRBV9 and TRBJ1-1, reads DSGVTQTPKHLITATGQRVTLRCSPRSGDLSVYWYQQSLDQGLQFLIQYYNGEERAKGNILERFSAQQFPDLHSELNLSSLELGDSALYFCASSVLPEGNTEAFFGQGTRLTVV.